This T cell receptor beta chain was sequenced for a study of cytomegalovirus exposure and HLA in healthy donors. Study overall: The 120 or so validation repertoires matched the approximately 670 first-cohort repertoires in platform, a later analysis reported.

The data were produced by immunoSEQ multiplex PCR, yet TCRdb's version contains in-frame clones alone and is incomplete. The sample lists a few hundred thousand clones, 70% to 90% occurring once. Germline lookup yields CDR1 SQVTM and CDR2 ANQGSEA. The CDR3 is 14 amino acids. V dropped 3 bases and J dropped 7 bases, with 15 bases sitting between them. The clonotype comes from a woman under 30 in good health and CMV-seronegative. The rearrangement uses TRBV29-1 and TRBJ2-2; a weak D match, TRBD2 (5 bases). Sample: PBMCs. CDR3 loop: CSVERGLDGGELFF. The DNA of the CDR3 is TGCAGCGTTGAGCGAGGGTTGGATGGCGGGGAGCTGTTTTTT.